This T cell receptor beta chain was recorded in a study of T-cell reconstitution after alpha-beta-depleted transplantation in children. V was clipped by 0 bases and J by 3 bases, with 7 bases between them. In germline, CDR1 is SGDLS, CDR2 YYNGEE. This CDR3 is 13 amino acids long. This clonotype was counted a few times. As it was prepared, the TCRbeta library received unique molecular identifiers. One entry per CDR3 protein results from TCRdb running MiXCR on the PCR reads. The data contain 600,000 to 700,000 distinct CDR3 sequences, approximately 16% of them seen just once; the ten biggest clones take up approximately 1%.

This TCR came from a human donor who donated a stem cell graft to a child with acute myeloid leukemia. This sequence joins TRBV9 and TRBJ2-7, with no clear D. The source material was PBMCs from the stem cell graft donor, sampled from the stem cell graft. This chain's CDR3 is CASSVGDDYEQYF. The CDR3 DNA is TGTGCCAGCAGCGTAGGTGACGACTACGAGCAGTACTTC.